A single sample is the source of the 27 T cell receptor beta chains below, sequenced in a study of regulatory T cells in long-lasting Graves disease listed by TCRdb under 2021. Libraries came from multiplex PCR. Sequencer: Illumina HiSeq 4000. iRepertoire HTBI primers and Arm-PCR amplification of CDR3 regions were used to construct TCR beta libraries. Using fastp trimming at Q25 and MiXCR clonotype assembly, TCRdb reanalyzed the public sequencing data and kept in-frame beta chains. Merged by CDR3 protein, the rows form single entries marked with the most common genes and DNA. A total of 550,000 to 700,000 distinct CDR3 sequences appear in this sample, around 16% of them only once. The ten most abundant clones make up about 12% of the sample. In light of the paper, this sample's time point label describes: newly diagnosed GD, antithyroid drugs for less than 3 months. For both TCR sequencing and RNA sequencing, RNA was extracted from PBMCs in TRIzol.

These data also featured in a second study, about T cells in Graves' hyperthyroidism and ophthalmopathy.

This sample comprised peripheral blood mononuclear cells (PBMCs), obtained at new diagnosis, from a patient treated with antithyroid drugs. The receptors were gathered from a young man with Graves disease. Donor details come from another sample of the same person, matched by shared clones.

This clonotype was detected a few times. V and J are TRBV27 and TRBJ1-1; the D is unclear. V was pared by 1 base and J by 4 bases, with 13 bases between. CDR3 size: 15 residues. Germline CDR1 and CDR2: MNHEY and SMNVEV (reference sequence). The CDR3 DNA is TGTGCCAGCAGTTTATGGGCCGGTCGGTCCACTGAAGCTTTCTTT. Translation gives CASSLWAGRSTEAFF.

The J gene is TRBJ2-1, the V gene TRBV18; 7 bases are a match to TRBD2. The ends lost 2 bases at V and 10 bases at J; junction bases unmatched: 14. The CDR3 consists of 16 residues. Germline CDR1 is KGHSH and CDR2 is LQKENI. The CDR3 spells CASSPSSAGDPGEQFF. The CDR3 nucleotides read TGTGCCAGCTCACCATCTAGCGCGGGAGACCCGGGAGAGCAGTTCTTC.

This clonotype was found many times. The rearrangement links TRBV7-2 to TRBJ2-1; 10 bases map to TRBD1. Losses at the gene ends were 5 bases for V and 7 bases for J; bases not matched to a gene: 8. Germline V gene data show CDR1 as SGHTA and CDR2 as FQGNSA. The CDR3 covers 15 residues. Here the CDR3 reads CASSLTGTGVNEQFF. CDR3 nucleotides: TGTGCCAGCAGCCTAACCGGGACAGGGGTTAATGAGCAGTTCTTC. Full variable domain (missing parts from reference TRBV7-2 and TRBJ2-1): GAGVSQSPSNKVTEKGKDVELRCDPISGHTALYWYRQSLGQGLEFLIYFQGNSAPDKSGLPSDRFSAERTGGSVSTLTIQRTQQEDSAVYLCASSLTGTGVNEQFFGPGTRLTVL.

Remarks on this clonotype: One junction end does not reproduce the germline sequence, and a read error may be involved. The chain joins TRBV4-1 to TRBJ2-1; D not certain. The CDR3 has 16 residues. The germline CDR1 and CDR2 sequences are MGHRA and YSYEKL. The CDR3 sequence: CASSPSVSSLSNEHFF. CDR3 bases: TGCGCCAGCAGCCCGTCAGTCTCTTCTCTATCCAATGAGCATTTCTTC.

In this sample, this clonotype turned up many times. The chain employs TRBV2 and TRBJ1-2; no definite D call. The germline V gene encodes CDR1 SNHLY and CDR2 FYNNEI. Trimming stripped 3 bases from V and 4 bases from J, with 6 bases between. The CDR3 has 12 amino acids. CDR3 bases: TGTGCCAGCAGTGAGAACAGCTATGGCTACACCTTC. Amino acid sequence: CASSENSYGYTF.

Notes on this clonotype: The junction does not match germline at one end; this may be a read error. The gene calls are TRBV6-2 or TRBV6-3 and TRBJ1-5; the D gene is possibly TRBD1 (6 bases). The CDR3 sequence is 17 residues long. Germline CDR1 is MNHEY and CDR2 is SVGEGT. Here the CDR3 DNA reads TGTGCCAGCAGCCCCGGGGGCGGCTCTTTTATCAATCAGCCCCAGCGTTTT. This translates into CASSPGGGSFINQPQRF.

Ten or more counts support this clonotype. V gene TRBV20-1 combines with J gene TRBJ2-1; 14 bases are shared with TRBD2. The CDR3 is 14 residues long. Germline values: CDR1 DFQATT, CDR2 SNEGSKA (reference sequence). The V and J ends lost 5 bases and 10 bases, in that order; junction bases with no gene match: 7. The CDR3 protein is CSARGLAGEQEQFF. Here the CDR3 DNA reads TGCAGTGCTCGGGGACTAGCGGGAGAACAGGAGCAGTTCTTC.

At least ten counts were recorded for this clonotype. For the CDR3, the DNA is TGTGCCAGCAGCCCTCAGTCAGAGACCCAGTACTTC. The encoded protein is CASSPQSETQYF. The rearrangement joins TRBV7-2 to TRBJ2-1; D remains ambiguous. The end of the DNA fits TRBJ2-5 better, so the J call may be wrong. The CDR3 sequence is 12 residues long. Germline V CDR1 and CDR2: SGHTA, FQGNSA.

CDR3 amino acids: CASSKREDLTYEQYF. CDR3 nucleotides: TGTGCCAGCAGCAAGCGGGAAGATTTAACCTACGAGCAGTACTTC. The chain recombines TRBV13 with TRBJ2-7, with 7 bases that match TRBD2. Trimming cost V 5 bases and J 2 bases; bases outside gene matches: 9. Germline V gives CDR1 PRHDT, CDR2 FYEKMQ (reference sequence). There are 15 residues in the CDR3.

Many counts were recorded for this clonotype. The chain is built from TRBV12-3 or TRBV12-4 and TRBJ2-5, with a weak D call TRBD2 (5 bases). The CDR3 is 14 residues long. Trimming cost V 10 bases and J 1 base, with 16 bases left between them. As DNA, the CDR3 is TGTGCCACCCTCCTCACGGGGAGCCAAGAGACCCAGTACTTC. Residues: CATLLTGSQETQYF.

Many counts were recorded for this clonotype. The rearrangement joins TRBV7-9 to TRBJ2-1; no definite D call. Germline V lookup: CDR1 SEHNR, CDR2 FQNEAQ (reference sequence). V was pared by 4 bases and J by 4 bases, with 5 bases between. The CDR3 is 12 residues long. CDR3 protein: CASSSRYNEQFF. The CDR3 DNA reads as TGTGCCAGCAGCTCCAGATACAATGAGCAGTTCTTC.

This clonotype was observed many times. The chain combines TRBV28 with TRBJ2-6, with D possibly being TRBD2 (5 bases). CDR1 is MDHEN, CDR2 SYDVKM, per germline. The CDR3 spans 18 residues. The CDR3 loop is CVLFHLQEGSSGANVLTF. As DNA, the CDR3 is TGTGTCCTTTTCCACCTCCAAGAAGGGAGCTCTGGGGCCAACGTCCTGACTTTC. Complete variable domain (other parts from reference TRBV28 and TRBJ2-6): DVKVTQSSRYLVKRTGEKVFLECVQDMDHENMFWYRQDPGLGLRLIYFSYDVKMKEKGDIPEGYSVSREKKERFSLILESASTNQTSMYLCVLFHLQEGSSGANVLTFGAGSRLTVL.

A few counts support this clonotype. The chain employs TRBV2 and TRBJ1-5; possible D gene TRBD1, 6 bases. The V gene's germline CDR1 is SNHLY and CDR2 FYNNEI. The V end was cut by 3 bases, the J end by 5 bases, with 11 bases between. The CDR3 is made up of 14 amino acids. The CDR3 DNA reads as TGTGCCAGCAGTGATGGAGGGGGTGATCAGCCCCAGCATTTT. It codes for CASSDGGGDQPQHF.

Details on this clonotype: A read error may be the cause here, since a much bigger clone is one base away. The V and J genes are TRBV3-1 and TRBJ2-5; 8 bases fit TRBD2. This CDR3 is built from 15 residues. CDR1 is LGHDT and CDR2 is YNNKEL in the germline V gene (reference sequence). Germline trimming cut 4 bases from V and 5 bases from J; bases unmatched to any gene: 9. The CDR3 nucleotides are TGTGCCAGCAGCCTCCCCGGGAGGGGGGAGGAGACCCAGTACTTC. This translates into CASSLPGRGEETQYF.

CDR3 loop: CASSRTGPSNTGELFF. The DNA for the CDR3 is TGTGCCAGCTCGCGGACAGGGCCTTCGAACACCGGGGAGCTGTTTTTT. The chain carries TRBV18 and TRBJ2-2; 8 positions agree with TRBD1. After removal of 6 bases from V and 0 bases from J, the junction contained 6 bases not matched to a gene. CDR1 and CDR2 (germline): KGHSH, LQKENI. The CDR3 totals 16 residues.

This clonotype was found a few times. The chain couples TRBV6-1 to TRBJ1-5; no definite D call. Germline CDR1 and CDR2: MNHNS and SASEGT. Trimming shortened V by 6 bases and J by 2 bases, and 8 bases separated the two germline ends. The length of the CDR3 is 13 residues. The chain's CDR3 is CASSQRGNQPQHF. DNA for the CDR3: TGTGCCAGCAGCCAACGAGGCAATCAGCCCCAGCATTTT.

There are a few counts of this clonotype. The rearrangement joins TRBV4-1 to TRBJ2-7, with 9 bases lining up with TRBD1. CDR3 length: 17 residues. Germline CDR1 is MGHRA and CDR2 is YSYEKL. Trimming removed 2 bases from V and 0 bases from J; junction bases left unmatched: 8. CDR3 protein: CASSQRPTGGGSYEQYF. DNA of the CDR3: TGCGCCAGCAGCCAAAGGCCGACAGGGGGAGGCTCCTACGAGCAGTACTTC.

This clonotype came up many times. This rearrangement joins TRBV27 to TRBJ2-1; D uncertain. From germline, CDR1 is MNHEY and CDR2 SMNVEV (reference sequence). This CDR3 has 17 amino acids. V gave up 1 base and J gave up 2 bases, with 15 bases separating them. Here the CDR3 reads CASSLWNKGLAYNEQFF. CDR3 coding DNA: TGTGCCAGCAGTTTATGGAATAAAGGGCTCGCCTACAATGAGCAGTTCTTC.

This clonotype was counted ten times or more. The rearrangement links TRBV11-2 to TRBJ1-2, with a possible D match to TRBD1 (5 bases). The ends were cut back, 5 bases at V and 4 bases at J, with 11 bases in the middle. This CDR3 has 13 amino acids. Germline lookup yields CDR1 SGHAT and CDR2 FQNNGV. The CDR3 coding sequence is TGTGCCAGCAGCGGCCAGGGTTTCTATGGCTACACCTTC. Translated: CASSGQGFYGYTF.

This clonotype appeared many times. The chain combines TRBV6-1 with TRBJ2-4, with D perhaps matching TRBD1 (6 bases). The CDR3 is 15 amino acids. Trimming took 2 bases from V and 8 from J, leaving 16 bases between them. Germline lookup yields CDR1 MNHNS and CDR2 SASEGT. CDR3 region: CASSENRGTWDIQYF. DNA for the CDR3: TGTGCCAGCAGTGAAAATCGAGGGACATGGGACATTCAGTACTTC.

This clonotype was recorded a few times. V gene TRBV2 combines with J gene TRBJ1-4; a weak D match, TRBD1 (6 bases). CDR1 is SNHLY, CDR2 FYNNEI, per germline. This CDR3 is built from 14 residues. Trimming took 4 bases from V and 8 from J, leaving 14 bases between them. The CDR3 protein is CASSGWGLGEKLFF. CDR3 DNA: TGTGCCAGCAGTGGTTGGGGGCTAGGAGAAAAACTGTTTTTT.

The J gene is TRBJ1-6, the V gene TRBV7-6; D unclear. Trimming took off 2 bases at V and 8 bases at J, with 10 bases between the two ends. The CDR3 is 14 amino acids. Germline CDR1 is SGHVS and CDR2 is FNYEAQ. The CDR3 sequence is CASSLSVGYSPLHF. In DNA form, the CDR3 reads TGTGCCAGCAGCTTAAGCGTCGGTTATTCACCCCTCCACTTT.

This clonotype was counted at least ten times. The genes are TRBV28 and TRBJ2-7, with D possibly TRBD2 on 6 matching bases. V was trimmed by 7 bases and J by 4 bases, leaving 17 bases between them. CDR1 is MDHEN and CDR2 is SYDVKM in the germline V gene. CDR3 length: 14 amino acids. The CDR3 DNA follows: TGTGCCAGCAAGGGCGCGGGAATCCGTTACGAGCAGTACTTC. The encoded protein is CASKGAGIRYEQYF.

This clonotype was observed a few times. This chain uses TRBV5-1 with TRBJ2-3; TRBD1 aligns across 10 bases. Germline V gene lookup returns CDR1 SGHRS and CDR2 YFSETQ. V was clipped by 7 bases and J by 4 bases; unmatched bases: 3. This CDR3 is 13 amino acids long. The DNA of the CDR3 is TGCGCCAGCTGGACAGGGGGGGCAGATACGCAGTATTTT. This codes for CASWTGGADTQYF.

This clonotype was observed many times. V and J are TRBV7-4 and TRBJ1-2; D is uncertain. The CDR3 is 12 residues long. CDR1 SGHVT and CDR2 SQSDAQ come from the germline V gene. Trimming removed 0 bases at V and 7 bases at J, with 6 bases between. CDR3 in amino acids: CASSLALGGYTF. The CDR3 DNA sequence: TGTGCCAGCAGCTTAGCGCTTGGTGGCTACACCTTC. Full variable domain (outside the CDR3, taken from reference TRBV7-4 and TRBJ1-2): GAGVSQSPRYKVAKRGRDVALRCDSISGHVTLYWYRQTLGQGSEVLTYSQSDAQRDKSGRPSGRFSAERPERSVSTLKIQRTEQGDSAVYLCASSLALGGYTFGSGTRLTVV.

This clonotype was seen more than once but under ten times. The V and J genes are TRBV30 and TRBJ1-1; the D gene is possibly TRBD1 (6 bases). With 3 bases removed from V and 1 base from J, the gap between germline ends came to 12 bases. The V gene's germline CDR1 is GTSNPN and CDR2 SVGIG (reference sequence). The CDR3 length is 14 residues. CDR3: CAWRGAGANTEAFF. Written as DNA, the CDR3 is TGTGCCTGGAGGGGGGCGGGAGCGAACACTGAAGCTTTCTTT.

This clonotype was recorded at least ten times. The chain combines TRBV28 with TRBJ2-3; 7 bases are a match to TRBD2. This CDR3 region has 13 residues. The germline V gene has CDR1 MDHEN and CDR2 SYDVKM. J gave up 5 bases and V 11 bases, and 10 bases lay outside the gene matches. CDR3 DNA sequence: TGTGCCGGCTCCTCATGGGGGGGAGATACGCAGTATTTT. Residues: CAGSSWGGDTQYF.